This T cell receptor (beta chain) comes out of a study of cytomegalovirus exposure and HLA in healthy donors. Primers: 60 Vbeta forward and 13 Jbeta reverse. The protocol was immunoSEQ multiplex PCR, while the TCRdb copy is restricted to in-frame clones and leaves out a portion. The repertoire holds 74,000 or so clones, with approximately 67% as singletons. In its sample, this clone was seen a few times. This sequence originates from a young woman in good health and CMV-seronegative. Sequenced: PBMCs.

The CDR3 loop is CAISPRQGATNSPLHF. The CDR3 nucleotides read TGTGCCATCAGCCCTAGACAGGGGGCAACGAATTCACCCCTCCACTTT. This sequence joins TRBV10-3 and TRBJ1-6; 10 bases agree with TRBD1. From germline, CDR1 is ENHRY and CDR2 SYGVKD. V dropped 6 bases and J dropped 7; count of bases not matched to a gene: 9. CDR3 length: 16 amino acids.